The following is a T cell receptor (beta chain) sequence with its context. The data are from a study of cytomegalovirus exposure and HLA in healthy donors. CDR1 is MNHEY and CDR2 is SMNVEV in the germline V gene (reference sequence). The V end was cut by 3 bases, the J end by 8 bases, with 13 bases between. The CDR3 covers 13 residues. The study ran its PCR with 60 Vbeta and 13 Jbeta primers. Some clones are missing from TCRdb's copy, which holds only in-frame ones; the method was immunoSEQ multiplex PCR. The sample shows about 160,000 clones, approximately 84% of them seen only once. V usage is TRBV27 and J usage is TRBJ1-1, with D uncertain. The source is a young man in good health and CMV-seropositive. The sample comprised PBMCs. The CDR3 coding sequence is TGTGCCAGCAGTTTGGGCCCGATTGCGGAAGCTTTCTTT. This codes for CASSLGPIAEAFF.